The 25 T cell receptor beta chains below all came from one sample that was sequenced in a study of blood T cell repertoires in COVID-19. The data were produced by immunoSEQ multiplex PCR, yet TCRdb's version contains in-frame clones alone and is incomplete. The table shows about 160,000 clones, with roughly 80% occurring only once. Material: PBMCs or T cells enriched from blood (not recorded which). The receptors shown here come from a man aged 50 or older who had recovered from COVID-19.

The chain combines TRBV7-9 with TRBJ1-2; 7 nucleotides match TRBD1. The V segment lost 6 bases and the J segment 8 bases; nucleotides outside the gene matches: 9. The CDR3 sequence is 13 residues long. CDR1 SEHNR and CDR2 FQNEAQ come from the germline V gene (reference sequence). CDR3 residues: CASRKQGMEGYTF. CDR3 bases: TGTGCCAGCAGAAAACAGGGGATGGAGGGCTACACCTTC.

The CDR3 bases are TGTGCCAGCAGTTATTTCGACAGGGGTAATTCACCCCTCCACTTT. Protein sequence: CASSYFDRGNSPLHF. The V and J genes are TRBV6-5 and TRBJ1-6, with 8 bases that match TRBD1. Germline V lookup: CDR1 MNHEY, CDR2 SVGAGI. V shed 3 bases and J 6 bases; nucleotides not matched to a gene: 4. There are 15 residues in the CDR3.

Regarding this clone: At one boundary the junction diverges from the germline segment, which might be a read error. The chain carries TRBV5-6 and TRBJ2-3; 9 nucleotides agree with TRBD2. The V gene's germline CDR1 is SGHDT and CDR2 YYEEEE. This CDR3 spans 18 amino acids. CDR3 in amino acids: CASTLVRRSGGITDTQYF. The CDR3 coding sequence is TGTGCCAGCACCTTGGTTAGGAGGAGCGGGGGGATCACAGATACGCAGTATTTT.

The V call is TRBV10-3, the J call TRBJ2-7, with 8 nucleotides matching TRBD2. Germline CDR1 is ENHRY and CDR2 is SYGVKD. The CDR3 has 12 residues. The trim removed 6 bases at V and 6 bases at J, leaving 4 bases unmatched. CDR3 amino acids: CAISREGVEQYF. CDR3 bases: TGTGCCATCAGCCGGGAGGGAGTCGAGCAGTACTTC.

The chain couples TRBV6-5 to TRBJ2-2; tentatively, D is TRBD1 (5 bases). Deletions cut 5 bases from V and 6 bases from J, with 10 bases between. This CDR3 is 13 amino acids long. Looked up from germline, CDR1 is MNHEY and CDR2 is SVGAGI. The CDR3 DNA reads as TGTGCCAGCAGTCTAACAGGAGCCGGGGAGCTGTTTTTT. The encoded protein is CASSLTGAGELFF.

V is TRBV5-1 and J is TRBJ2-7; TRBD2 aligns across 13 bases. Germline loops: CDR1 SGHRS, CDR2 YFSETQ. This CDR3 contains 15 residues. V dropped 4 bases and J dropped 3; count of bases not matched to a gene: 4. This chain's CDR3 is CASSGTSGGVYEQYF. The CDR3 bases are TGCGCCAGCAGCGGAACTAGCGGGGGGGTCTACGAGCAGTACTTC.

The rearrangement joins TRBV15 to TRBJ2-1; TRBD2 agrees at 9 bases. V lost 2 bases to trimming and J lost 5 bases; unmatched junction nucleotides: 7. Germline V gene lookup returns CDR1 LNHNV and CDR2 YYDKDF (reference sequence). CDR3 size: 16 residues. The CDR3, as DNA: TGTGCCACCAGCAGACACGGGACTAGCCGTAACAATGAGCAGTTCTTC. The encoded protein is CATSRHGTSRNNEQFF.

The sample holds a few counts of this clone. This chain connects TRBV4-2 to TRBJ1-4, with 8 bases lining up with TRBD1. The CDR3 runs to 18 residues. Germline V CDR1 and CDR2: LGHNA, YNFKEQ. V gave up 2 bases and J gave up 3 bases; unmatched junction bases: 11. DNA for the CDR3: TGTGCCAGCAGCCAACGCCACCCCCGACAGGGGTCTAATGAAAAACTGTTTTTT. Translated, it gives CASSQRHPRQGSNEKLFF.

V gene TRBV7-9 combines with J gene TRBJ2-6; the D is unclear. The germline V and J ends were trimmed by 11 bases and 0 bases, with 8 bases remaining between them. This CDR3 has 13 residues. CDR1 is SEHNR, CDR2 FQNEAQ, per germline (reference sequence). CDR3 coding DNA: TGTGCCCCCGGCGGCTCTGGGGCCAACGTCCTGACTTTC. This gives the protein CAPGGSGANVLTF. The full variable domain, its missing parts supplied by reference TRBV7-9 and TRBJ2-6, is DTGVSQNPRHKITKRGQNVTFRCDPISEHNRLYWYRQTLGQGPEFLTYFQNEAQLEKSRLLSDRFSAERPKGSFSTLEIQRTEQGDSAMYLCAPGGSGANVLTFGAGSRLTVL.

The gene calls are TRBV5-1 and TRBJ1-5, with 7 bases that match TRBD1. V was pared by 5 bases and J by 3 bases, with 8 bases of the junction left unmatched. The germline gives CDR1 SGHRS, CDR2 YFSETQ. The CDR3 spans 15 residues. CDR3 DNA: TGCGCCAGCAGGCTAACAGGGACAGACAATCAGCCCCAGCATTTT. It specifies CASRLTGTDNQPQHF.

The chain has TRBV14 and TRBJ2-5; a weak D match, TRBD2 (6 bases). CDR1 is SGHDN, CDR2 FVKESK, per germline. The V and J ends lost 3 bases and 4 bases respectively, with 18 bases between them. This CDR3 region has 16 residues. The CDR3 DNA sequence: TGTGCCAGCAGCCATGGTAGCGGCGTGGGGGGAGAGACCCAGTACTTC. Its protein product is CASSHGSGVGGETQYF.

The chain employs TRBV2 and TRBJ1-1; TRBD1 is a possible D gene (6 bases). Germline V gives CDR1 SNHLY, CDR2 FYNNEI. This CDR3 spans 14 amino acids. Trimming cost V 5 bases and J 3 bases, with 13 bases left between them. This CDR3 is CASSLQGGDTEAFF. DNA of the CDR3: TGTGCCAGCAGTCTACAGGGTGGGGACACTGAAGCTTTCTTT.

Only a few counts were recorded for this clone. The rearrangement joins TRBV11-2 to TRBJ2-3; no firm D call. This CDR3 is 15 amino acids long. Trimming stripped 3 bases from V and 2 bases from J, with 12 bases between. Germline CDR1 is SGHAT and CDR2 is FQNNGV. The CDR3: CASSFGTTYTDTQYF. The DNA of the CDR3 is TGTGCCAGCAGCTTTGGTACTACCTACACAGATACGCAGTATTTT. Using reference TRBV11-2 and TRBJ2-3 for the parts outside the CDR3, the full variable domain is EAGVAQSPRYKIIEKRQSVAFWCNPISGHATLYWYQQILGQGPKLLIQFQNNGVVDDSQLPKDRFSAERLKGVDSTLKIQPAKLEDSAVYLCASSFGTTYTDTQYFGPGTRLTVL.

The chain couples TRBV5-6 to TRBJ2-7; 8 positions agree with TRBD1. Germline CDR1 reads SGHDT; CDR2 reads YYEEEE. The CDR3 covers 16 residues. V shed 3 bases and J 0 bases; nucleotides not matched to a gene: 8. The DNA of the CDR3 is TGTGCCAGCAGCTCCCCGGGACAGGAAATCTCCTACGAGCAGTACTTC. This encodes CASSSPGQEISYEQYF.

The V and J genes are TRBV11-2 and TRBJ2-5, with 7 bases lining up with TRBD1. This CDR3 comprises 16 residues. V shed 6 bases and J 4 bases; nucleotides not matched to a gene: 14. CDR1 SGHAT and CDR2 FQNNGV come from the germline V gene. DNA of the CDR3: TGTGCCAGCAGGAACGGAAGGGGGCCTGGTTCAGAGACCCAGTACTTC. Protein: CASRNGRGPGSETQYF. Complete variable domain (other parts from reference TRBV11-2 and TRBJ2-5): EAGVAQSPRYKIIEKRQSVAFWCNPISGHATLYWYQQILGQGPKLLIQFQNNGVVDDSQLPKDRFSAERLKGVDSTLKIQPAKLEDSAVYLCASRNGRGPGSETQYFGPGTRLLVL.

The chain is built from TRBV20-1 and TRBJ2-7; 10 bases map to TRBD1. The CDR3 covers 14 residues. The V segment lost 6 bases and the J segment 5 bases; nucleotides outside the gene matches: 10. Germline CDR1 is DFQATT and CDR2 is SNEGSKA (reference sequence). CDR3 loop: CSASLPTGGHEQYF. In DNA, the CDR3 is TGCAGTGCCAGTCTCCCGACAGGGGGCCACGAGCAGTACTTC.

The V gene is TRBV6-5, the J gene TRBJ1-6; TRBD1 aligns across 10 bases. Germline-derived CDR1 and CDR2 are MNHEY and SVGAGI. This CDR3 comprises 14 residues. J lost 8 bases, V lost 2 bases, and 0 bases had no gene match. In nucleotides, the CDR3 is TGTGCCAGCAGTTACGGGACAGGGGATTCACCCCTCCACTTT. This codes for CASSYGTGDSPLHF.

This clone was detected a few times. The chain combines TRBV30 with TRBJ2-1; tentatively, D is TRBD2 (7 bases). The CDR3 is made up of 15 amino acids. CDR1 and CDR2 from the germline V gene are GTSNPN and SVGIG (reference sequence). Trimming removed 2 bases from V and 10 bases from J, with 21 bases in between. The CDR3 sequence: CAWSLFGGPASEQFF. The CDR3 DNA sequence: TGTGCCTGGAGTCTCTTCGGGGGGCCCGCCTCGGAGCAGTTCTTC. Looking up the rest from reference TRBV30 and TRBJ2-1 gives the full variable domain: SQTIHQWPATLVQPVGSPLSLECTVEGTSNPNLYWYRQAAGRGLQLLFYSVGIGQISSEVPQNLSASRPQDRQFILSSKKLLLSDSGFYLCAWSLFGGPASEQFFGPGTRLTVL.

This rearrangement joins TRBV2 to TRBJ2-3, with 8 bases matching TRBD1. V dropped 7 bases and J dropped 3; count of bases not matched to a gene: 9. CDR3 size: 15 residues. Looked up from germline, CDR1 is SNHLY and CDR2 is FYNNEI. Here the CDR3 DNA reads TGTGCCAGCAACGTCAGGGGGCCCGCGACAGATACGCAGTATTTT. As protein: CASNVRGPATDTQYF. The variable domain in full, completed from reference TRBV2 and TRBJ2-3, reads EPEVTQTPSHQVTQMGQEVILRCVPISNHLYFYWYRQILGQKVEFLVSFYNNEISEKSEIFDDQFSVERPDGSNFTLKIRSTKLEDSAMYFCASNVRGPATDTQYFGPGTRLTVL.

The chain employs TRBV19 and TRBJ1-6; D may be TRBD1 (5 bases). The CDR3 is 13 residues long. The germline CDR1 and CDR2 sequences are LNHDA and SQIVND (reference sequence). Trimming removed 5 bases from V and 10 bases from J, with 12 bases in between. The CDR3: CASSASGLSPLHF. CDR3 DNA sequence: TGTGCCAGTAGTGCATCGGGACTCTCACCCCTCCACTTT.

This clone was observed a few times. The chain carries TRBV14 and TRBJ1-1, with D possibly being TRBD1 (5 bases). V was clipped by 1 base and J by 3 bases, with 15 bases between them. The germline V gene has CDR1 SGHDN and CDR2 FVKESK. The length of the CDR3 is 16 residues. The CDR3 DNA follows: TGTGCCAGCAGCCAAGGATTCTCCGGACAACACACTGAAGCTTTCTTT. Protein product: CASSQGFSGQHTEAFF.

This sequence joins TRBV29-1 and TRBJ2-7, with D possibly matching TRBD1 (7 bases). Germline assignment: CDR1 SQVTM and CDR2 ANQGSEA. CDR3 length: 13 residues. Trimming shortened V by 3 bases and J by 3 bases, and 12 bases separated the two germline ends. The CDR3 loop reads CSVDQGGNYEQYF. CDR3 bases: TGCAGCGTTGACCAGGGGGGAAACTACGAGCAGTACTTC.

The V call is TRBV5-4, the J call TRBJ1-4, with 8 bases matching TRBD1. From germline, CDR1 is SGHNT and CDR2 YYREEE (reference sequence). The junction had 3 bases not matched to a gene; V was cut back by 5 bases and J by 3 bases. The CDR3 totals 14 residues. CDR3 sequence reads: CASSSGGSNEKLFF. In DNA, the CDR3 is TGTGCCAGCAGTTCAGGGGGCTCTAATGAAAAACTGTTTTTT.

The chain couples TRBV19 to TRBJ1-5; TRBD1 might be the D (6 bases). Trimming took 0 bases from V and 1 from J, leaving 22 bases between them. Germline CDR1 and CDR2: LNHDA and SQIVND (reference sequence). The CDR3 consists of 20 residues. The CDR3 here is CASSIDPDRLGLGSNQPQHF. Here the CDR3 DNA reads TGTGCCAGTAGTATAGATCCCGACAGGCTGGGGTTGGGGAGCAATCAGCCCCAGCATTTT.

This clone was recorded only once. The rearrangement links TRBV19 to TRBJ1-6; D is possibly TRBD1 (5 bases). The CDR3 contains 15 residues. V was shortened by 4 bases and J by 4 bases, with 11 bases between the two germline ends. The germline gives CDR1 LNHDA, CDR2 SQIVND (reference sequence). The CDR3 here is CASSNQGRYNSPLHF. The CDR3, as DNA: TGTGCCAGTAGTAATCAGGGAAGATATAATTCACCCCTCCACTTT.